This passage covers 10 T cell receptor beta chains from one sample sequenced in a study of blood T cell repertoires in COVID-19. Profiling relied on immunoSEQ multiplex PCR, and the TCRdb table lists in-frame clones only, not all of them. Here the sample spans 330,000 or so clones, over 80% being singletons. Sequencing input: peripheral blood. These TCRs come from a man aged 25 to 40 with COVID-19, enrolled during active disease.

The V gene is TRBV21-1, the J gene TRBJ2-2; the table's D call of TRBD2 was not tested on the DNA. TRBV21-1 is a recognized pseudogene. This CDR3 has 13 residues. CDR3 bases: TGTGCCGGAGGGTTTCCGAACACCGGGGAGCTGTTTTTT. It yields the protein CAGGFPNTGELFF.

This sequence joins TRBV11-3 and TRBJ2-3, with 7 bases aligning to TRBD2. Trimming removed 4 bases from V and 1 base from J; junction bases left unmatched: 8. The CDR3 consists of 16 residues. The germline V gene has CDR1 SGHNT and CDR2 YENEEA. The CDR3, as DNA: TGTGCCAGCAGCTCGCAGACTAGCCGAGGCACAGATACGCAGTATTTT. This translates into CASSSQTSRGTDTQYF.

CDR3 in amino acids: CASRTTTTGELFF. The DNA of the CDR3 is TGTGCCAGCAGAACTACGACCACCGGGGAGCTGTTTTTT. The chain combines TRBV6-5 with TRBJ2-2; D gene uncertain. V was shortened by 6 bases and J by 4 bases, with 9 bases between the two germline ends. Looked up from germline, CDR1 is MNHEY and CDR2 is SVGAGI. The CDR3 runs to 13 residues.

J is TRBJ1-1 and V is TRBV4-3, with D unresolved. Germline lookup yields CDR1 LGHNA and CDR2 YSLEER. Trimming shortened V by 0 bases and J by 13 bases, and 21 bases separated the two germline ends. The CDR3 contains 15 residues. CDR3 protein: CASSQELSGFELGFF. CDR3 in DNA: TGCGCCAGCAGCCAAGAGTTATCAGGTTTTGAATTGGGTTTCTTT.

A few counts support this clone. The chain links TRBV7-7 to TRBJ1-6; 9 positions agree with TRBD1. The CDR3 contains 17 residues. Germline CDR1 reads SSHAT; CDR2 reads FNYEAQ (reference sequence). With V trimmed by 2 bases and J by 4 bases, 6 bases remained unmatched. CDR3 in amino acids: CASSLWGQGRYNSPLHF. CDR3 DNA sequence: TGTGCCAGCAGCTTATGGGGACAGGGTAGGTATAATTCACCCCTCCACTTT. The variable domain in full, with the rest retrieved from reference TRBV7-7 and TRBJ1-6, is GAGVSQSPRYKVTKRGQDVTLRCDPISSHATLYWYQQALGQGPEFLTYFNYEAQPDKSGLPSDRFSAERPEGSISTLTIQRTEQRDSAMYRCASSLWGQGRYNSPLHFGNGTRLTVT.

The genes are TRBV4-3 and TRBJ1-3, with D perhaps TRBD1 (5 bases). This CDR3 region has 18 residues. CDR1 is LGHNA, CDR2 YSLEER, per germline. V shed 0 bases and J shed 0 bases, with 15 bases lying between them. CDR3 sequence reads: CASSQEGDSFHSGNTIYF. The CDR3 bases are TGCGCCAGCAGCCAAGAGGGCGACAGCTTCCACTCTGGAAACACCATATATTTT.

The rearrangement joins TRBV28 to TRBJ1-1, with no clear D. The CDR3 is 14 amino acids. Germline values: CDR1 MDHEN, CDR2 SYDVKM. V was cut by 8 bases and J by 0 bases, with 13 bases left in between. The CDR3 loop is CASHMPLMNTEAFF. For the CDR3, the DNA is TGTGCCAGCCACATGCCGCTCATGAACACTGAAGCTTTCTTT.

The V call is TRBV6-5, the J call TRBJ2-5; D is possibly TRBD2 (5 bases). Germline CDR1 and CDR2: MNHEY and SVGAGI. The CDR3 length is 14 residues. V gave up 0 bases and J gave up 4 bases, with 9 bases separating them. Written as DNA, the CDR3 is TGTGCCAGCAGTTACTCGTCTGGAGGAGAGACCCAGTACTTC. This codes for CASSYSSGGETQYF.

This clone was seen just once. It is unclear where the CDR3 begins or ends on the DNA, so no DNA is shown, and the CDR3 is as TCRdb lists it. The CDR3 region is CASSKFGPGTSPNEQFF. J is TRBJ2-1 and V is TRBV21-1; the table's D call, TRBD2, was not checked against the DNA. TRBV21-1 is annotated as a pseudogene. The CDR3 comprises 17 residues, both ends counted.

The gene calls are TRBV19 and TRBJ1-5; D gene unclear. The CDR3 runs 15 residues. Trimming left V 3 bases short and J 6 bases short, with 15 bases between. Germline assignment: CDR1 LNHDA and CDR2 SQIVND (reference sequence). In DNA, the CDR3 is TGTGCCAGTAGTATCTCCGTCACGAGAGGTCAGCCCCAGCATTTT. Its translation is CASSISVTRGQPQHF.